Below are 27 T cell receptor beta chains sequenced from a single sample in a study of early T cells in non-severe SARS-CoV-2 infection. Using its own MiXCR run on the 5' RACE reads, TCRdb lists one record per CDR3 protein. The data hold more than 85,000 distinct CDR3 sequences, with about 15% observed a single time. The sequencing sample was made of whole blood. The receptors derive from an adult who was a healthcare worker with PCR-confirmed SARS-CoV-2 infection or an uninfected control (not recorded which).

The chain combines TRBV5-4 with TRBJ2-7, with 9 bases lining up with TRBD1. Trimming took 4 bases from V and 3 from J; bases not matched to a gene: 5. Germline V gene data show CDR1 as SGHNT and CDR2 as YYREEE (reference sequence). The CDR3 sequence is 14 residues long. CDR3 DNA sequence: TGTGCCAGCAGCCCGAGGACAGGGGTCTACGAGCAGTACTTC. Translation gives CASSPRTGVYEQYF.

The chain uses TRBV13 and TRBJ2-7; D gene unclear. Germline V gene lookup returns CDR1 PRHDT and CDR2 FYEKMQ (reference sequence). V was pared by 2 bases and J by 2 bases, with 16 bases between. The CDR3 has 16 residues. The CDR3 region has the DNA TGTGCCAGCAGCTTAACGAATAGACTTTCCGCCTACGAGCAGTACTTC. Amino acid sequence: CASSLTNRLSAYEQYF.

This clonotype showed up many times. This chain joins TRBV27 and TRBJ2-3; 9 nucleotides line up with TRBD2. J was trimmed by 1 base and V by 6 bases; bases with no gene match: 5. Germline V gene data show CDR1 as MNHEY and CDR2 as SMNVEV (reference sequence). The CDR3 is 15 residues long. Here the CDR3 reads CASSPTSGRTDTQYF. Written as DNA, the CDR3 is TGTGCCAGCAGCCCGACTAGCGGACGCACAGATACGCAGTATTTT.

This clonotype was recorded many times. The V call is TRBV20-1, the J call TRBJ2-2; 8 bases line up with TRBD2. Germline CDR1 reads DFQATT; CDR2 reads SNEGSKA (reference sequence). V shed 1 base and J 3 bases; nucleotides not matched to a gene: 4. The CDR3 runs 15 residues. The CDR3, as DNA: TGCAGTGCTAGAGTAAGCGGGAGAGACACCGGGGAGCTGTTTTTT. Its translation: CSARVSGRDTGELFF.

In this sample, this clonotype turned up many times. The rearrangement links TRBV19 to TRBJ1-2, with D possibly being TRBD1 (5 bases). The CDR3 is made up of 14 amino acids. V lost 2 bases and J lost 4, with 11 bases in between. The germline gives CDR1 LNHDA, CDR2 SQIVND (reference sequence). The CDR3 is CASSITGPAYGYTF. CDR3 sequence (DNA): TGTGCCAGTAGTATAACGGGACCGGCCTATGGCTACACCTTC.

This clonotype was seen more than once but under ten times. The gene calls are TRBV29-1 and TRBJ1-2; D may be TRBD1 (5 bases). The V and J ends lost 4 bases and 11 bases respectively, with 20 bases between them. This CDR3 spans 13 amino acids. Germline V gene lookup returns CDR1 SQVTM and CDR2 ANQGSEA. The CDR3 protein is CSVVSESRGEYTF. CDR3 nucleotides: TGCAGCGTTGTGTCCGAGTCGAGGGGAGAGTACACCTTC. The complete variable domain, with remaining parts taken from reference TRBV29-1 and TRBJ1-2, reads SAVISQKPSRDICQRGTSLTIQCQVDSQVTMMFWYRQQPGQSLTLIATANQGSEATYESGFVIDKFPISRPNLTFSTLTVSNMSPEDSSIYLCSVVSESRGEYTFGSGTRLTVV.

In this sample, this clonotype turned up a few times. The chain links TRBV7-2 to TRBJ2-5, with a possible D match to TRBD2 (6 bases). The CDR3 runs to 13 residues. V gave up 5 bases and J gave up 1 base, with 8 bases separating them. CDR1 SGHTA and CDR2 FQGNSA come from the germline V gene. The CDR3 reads CASSRDFQETQYF. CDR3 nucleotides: TGTGCCAGCAGCCGGGACTTCCAAGAGACCCAGTACTTC.

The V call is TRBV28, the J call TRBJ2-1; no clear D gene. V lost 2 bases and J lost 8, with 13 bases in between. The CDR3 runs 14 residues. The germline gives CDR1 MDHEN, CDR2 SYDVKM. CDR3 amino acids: CASSLNPSVDEQFF. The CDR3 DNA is TGTGCCAGCAGTTTAAACCCCAGCGTAGATGAGCAGTTCTTC. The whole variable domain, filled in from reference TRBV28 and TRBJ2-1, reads DVKVTQSSRYLVKRTGEKVFLECVQDMDHENMFWYRQDPGLGLRLIYFSYDVKMKEKGDIPEGYSVSREKKERFSLILESASTNQTSMYLCASSLNPSVDEQFFGPGTRLTVL.

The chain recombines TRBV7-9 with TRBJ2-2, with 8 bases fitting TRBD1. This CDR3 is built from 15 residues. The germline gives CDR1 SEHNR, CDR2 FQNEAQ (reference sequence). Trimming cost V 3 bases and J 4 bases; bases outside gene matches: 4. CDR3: CASSLTGVVTGELFF. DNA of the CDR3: TGTGCCAGCAGCTTGACAGGGGTAGTCACCGGGGAGCTGTTTTTT.

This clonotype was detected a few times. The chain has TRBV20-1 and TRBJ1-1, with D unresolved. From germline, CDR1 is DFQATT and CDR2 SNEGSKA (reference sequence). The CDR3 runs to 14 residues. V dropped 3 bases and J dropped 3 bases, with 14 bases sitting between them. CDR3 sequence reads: CSASNRGRDTEAFF. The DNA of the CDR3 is TGCAGTGCTAGTAACCGCGGGCGGGACACTGAAGCTTTCTTT.

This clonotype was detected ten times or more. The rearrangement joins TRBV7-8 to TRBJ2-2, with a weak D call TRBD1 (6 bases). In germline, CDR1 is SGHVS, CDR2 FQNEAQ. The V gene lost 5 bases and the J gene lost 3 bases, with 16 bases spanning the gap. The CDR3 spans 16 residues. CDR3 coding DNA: TGTGCCAGCAGCCCCCTCCGGGACACCTACACCGGGGAGCTGTTTTTT. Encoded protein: CASSPLRDTYTGELFF.

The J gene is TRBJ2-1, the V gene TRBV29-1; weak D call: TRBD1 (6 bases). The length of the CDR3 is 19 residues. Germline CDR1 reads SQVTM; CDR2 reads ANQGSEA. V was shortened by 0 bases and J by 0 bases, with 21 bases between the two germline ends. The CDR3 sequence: CSVEDPFGSTGSSYNEQFF. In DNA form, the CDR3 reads TGCAGCGTTGAAGATCCTTTCGGGTCAACAGGGAGCTCCTACAATGAGCAGTTCTTC.

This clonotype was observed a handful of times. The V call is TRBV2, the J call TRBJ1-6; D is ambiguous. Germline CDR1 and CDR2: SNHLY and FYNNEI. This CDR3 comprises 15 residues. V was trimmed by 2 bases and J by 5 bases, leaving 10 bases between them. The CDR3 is CASSEHHGNNSPLHF. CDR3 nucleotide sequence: TGTGCCAGCAGTGAACACCACGGCAATAATTCACCCCTCCACTTT.

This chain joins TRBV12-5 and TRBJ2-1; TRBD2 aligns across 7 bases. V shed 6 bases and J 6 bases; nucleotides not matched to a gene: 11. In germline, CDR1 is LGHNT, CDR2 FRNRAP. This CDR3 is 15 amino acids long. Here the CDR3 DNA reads TGTGCTAGTGGCCTTGGCGGGGAGCGGGGCAATGAGCAGTTCTTC. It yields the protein CASGLGGERGNEQFF. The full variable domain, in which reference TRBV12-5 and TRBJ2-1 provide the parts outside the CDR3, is DARVTQTPRHKVTEMGQEVTMRCQPILGHNTVFWYRQTMMQGLELLAYFRNRAPLDDSGMPKDRFSAEMPDATLATLKIQPSEPRDSAVYFCASGLGGERGNEQFFGPGTRLTVL.

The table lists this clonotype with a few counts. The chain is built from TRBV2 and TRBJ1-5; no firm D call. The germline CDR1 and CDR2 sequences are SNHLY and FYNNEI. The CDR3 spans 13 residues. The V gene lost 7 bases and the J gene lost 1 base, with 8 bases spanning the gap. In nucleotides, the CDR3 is TGTGCCAGCATCGCGGACAGCAATCAGCCCCAGCATTTT. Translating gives CASIADSNQPQHF.

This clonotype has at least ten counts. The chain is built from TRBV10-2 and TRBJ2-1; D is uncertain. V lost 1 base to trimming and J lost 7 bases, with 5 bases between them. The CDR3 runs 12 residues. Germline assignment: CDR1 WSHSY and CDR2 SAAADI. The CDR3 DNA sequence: TGCGCCAGCAGTGAGTTTGGTAATGAGCAGTTCTTC. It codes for CASSEFGNEQFF.

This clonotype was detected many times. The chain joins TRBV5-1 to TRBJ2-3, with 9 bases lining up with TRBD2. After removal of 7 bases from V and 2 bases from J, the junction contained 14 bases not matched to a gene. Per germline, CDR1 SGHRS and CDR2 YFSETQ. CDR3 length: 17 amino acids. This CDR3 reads CASQPLNPSGATDTQYF. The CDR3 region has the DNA TGCGCCAGCCAACCCCTAAATCCTAGCGGGGCCACAGATACGCAGTATTTT.

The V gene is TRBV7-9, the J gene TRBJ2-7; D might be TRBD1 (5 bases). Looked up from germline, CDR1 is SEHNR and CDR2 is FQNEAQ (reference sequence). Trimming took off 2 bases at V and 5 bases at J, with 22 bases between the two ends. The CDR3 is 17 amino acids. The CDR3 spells CASSLFSVIPQGDEQYF. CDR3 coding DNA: TGTGCCAGCAGCTTATTTTCGGTTATCCCCCAAGGGGACGAGCAGTACTTC.

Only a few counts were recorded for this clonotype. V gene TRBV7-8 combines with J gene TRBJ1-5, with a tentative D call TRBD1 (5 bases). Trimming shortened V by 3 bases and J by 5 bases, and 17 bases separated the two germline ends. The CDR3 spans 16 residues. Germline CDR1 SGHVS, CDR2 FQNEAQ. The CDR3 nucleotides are TGTGCCAGCAGCTTCGAAGGGACCAGGAGGCATCAGCCCCAGCATTTT. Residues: CASSFEGTRRHQPQHF.

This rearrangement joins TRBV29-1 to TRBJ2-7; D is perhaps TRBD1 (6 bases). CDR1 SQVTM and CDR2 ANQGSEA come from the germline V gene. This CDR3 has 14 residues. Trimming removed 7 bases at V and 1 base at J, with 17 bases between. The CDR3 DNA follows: TGCAGCGGAAAGGACAGACTATCATCCTACGAGCAGTACTTC. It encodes CSGKDRLSSYEQYF.

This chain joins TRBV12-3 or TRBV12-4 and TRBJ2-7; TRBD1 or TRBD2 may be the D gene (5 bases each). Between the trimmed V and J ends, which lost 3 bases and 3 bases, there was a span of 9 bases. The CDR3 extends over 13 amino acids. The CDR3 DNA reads TGTGCCAGCAGTTTCGGGACGGACTACGAGCAGTACTTC. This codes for CASSFGTDYEQYF.

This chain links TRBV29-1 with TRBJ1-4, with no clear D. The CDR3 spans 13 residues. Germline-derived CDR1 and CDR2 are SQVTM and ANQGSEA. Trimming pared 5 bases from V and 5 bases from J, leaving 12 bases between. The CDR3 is CSVWIASNEKLFF. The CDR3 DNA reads TGCAGCGTTTGGATAGCCTCCAATGAAAAACTGTTTTTT.

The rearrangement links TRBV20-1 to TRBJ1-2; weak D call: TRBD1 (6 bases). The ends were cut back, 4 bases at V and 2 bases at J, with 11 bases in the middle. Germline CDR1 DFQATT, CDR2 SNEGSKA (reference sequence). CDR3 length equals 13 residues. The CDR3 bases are TGCAGTGCTACGAGGGGGGTCAACTATGGCTACACCTTC. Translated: CSATRGVNYGYTF.

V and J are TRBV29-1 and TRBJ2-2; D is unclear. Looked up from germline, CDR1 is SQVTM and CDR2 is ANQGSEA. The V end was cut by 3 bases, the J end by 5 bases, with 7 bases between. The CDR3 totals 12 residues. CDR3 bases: TGCAGCGTTGACGGGCAGACCGGGGAGCTGTTTTTT. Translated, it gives CSVDGQTGELFF.

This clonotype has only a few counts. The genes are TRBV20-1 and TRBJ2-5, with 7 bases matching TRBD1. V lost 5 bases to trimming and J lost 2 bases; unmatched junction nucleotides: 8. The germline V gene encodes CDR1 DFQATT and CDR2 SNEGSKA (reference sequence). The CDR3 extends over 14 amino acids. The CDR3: CSALQGSRQETQYF. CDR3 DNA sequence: TGCAGTGCTTTACAGGGGTCGCGGCAAGAGACCCAGTACTTC.

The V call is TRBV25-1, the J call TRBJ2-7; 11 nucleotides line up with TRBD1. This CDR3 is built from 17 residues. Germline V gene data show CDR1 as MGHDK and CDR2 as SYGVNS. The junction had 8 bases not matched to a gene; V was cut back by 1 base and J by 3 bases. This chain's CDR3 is CASSEWTGGAGGYEQYF. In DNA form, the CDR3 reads TGTGCCAGCAGTGAATGGACAGGGGGCGCGGGAGGCTACGAGCAGTACTTC.

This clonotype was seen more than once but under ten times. The CDR3 bases are TGCAGCGTTTTCCCCCCGAACCGGGGAGAGCAGTTCTTC. As protein: CSVFPPNRGEQFF. V usage is TRBV29-1 and J usage is TRBJ2-1; possibly TRBD2 for D (5 bases). CDR1 is SQVTM, CDR2 ANQGSEA, per germline. Trimming removed 5 bases from V and 10 bases from J, with 18 bases in between. CDR3 length equals 13 residues.